This passage covers 25 T cell receptor beta chains from one sample sequenced in a study of T cells in Graves' hyperthyroidism and ophthalmopathy. Researchers amplified the TCR beta CDR3 regions from RNA transcripts. HTBI primers were used for first-round RT-PCR of the TCR CDR3. TCRdb re-called the multiplex PCR reads through MiXCR, storing one row per CDR3 protein. This table holds around 480,000 distinct CDR3 sequences, around 15% found once. The sample was blood. Receptor source: a woman younger than 35 with Graves' hyperthyroidism.

This clonotype was found many times. The chain employs TRBV3-1 and TRBJ1-5; D remains ambiguous. Trimming removed 1 base at V and 4 bases at J, with 11 bases between. Germline V gene lookup returns CDR1 LGHDT and CDR2 YNNKEL (reference sequence). This CDR3 region has 15 residues. The CDR3 DNA follows: TGTGCCAGCAGCCAAGGACCCGACGGTAATCAGCCCCAGCATTTT. This codes for CASSQGPDGNQPQHF.

This clonotype came up many times. The chain uses TRBV7-2 and TRBJ2-5; 7 nucleotides line up with TRBD1. There are 18 residues in the CDR3. Per the germline V gene, CDR1 is SGHTA and CDR2 is FQGNSA. V lost 4 bases and J lost 5; bases outside the gene matches: 19. In DNA, the CDR3 is TGTGCCAGCAGCTCGCGACAGGGTTGGGGGTTGAAGGCTGAGACCCAGTACTTC. Its translation: CASSSRQGWGLKAETQYF.

This clonotype was seen at least ten times. This chain joins TRBV30 and TRBJ2-5, with TRBD2 matching 9 bases. Germline CDR1 reads GTSNPN; CDR2 reads SVGIG (reference sequence). There are 14 residues in the CDR3. The trim removed 0 bases at V and 4 bases at J, leaving 3 bases unmatched. The CDR3, as DNA: TGTGCCTGGAGTGTAGGGACTAGCCGAGAGACCCAGTACTTC. Amino acids: CAWSVGTSRETQYF.

This clonotype was seen at least ten times. The chain links TRBV7-8 to TRBJ1-2, with D maybe TRBD1 (5 bases). With 5 bases removed from V and 5 bases from J, the gap between germline ends came to 12 bases. Germline-derived CDR1 and CDR2 are SGHVS and FQNEAQ. The CDR3 totals 13 residues. The CDR3 DNA follows: TGTGCCAGCAGCCAGAGACAGAATTATGGCTACACCTTC. Protein sequence: CASSQRQNYGYTF.

This clonotype was detected many times. The V call is TRBV10-3, the J call TRBJ2-7, with TRBD2 as a possible D gene (5 bases). Trimming took off 4 bases at V and 3 bases at J, with 13 bases between the two ends. The germline V gene encodes CDR1 ENHRY and CDR2 SYGVKD. The CDR3 length is 14 residues. The CDR3 DNA sequence: TGTGCCATCAGTGTGAGGGAAGACGGCTACGAGCAGTACTTC. Its translation: CAISVREDGYEQYF.

With respect to this clonotype: This may stem from a read error, because a much larger clone lies one nucleotide away. V is TRBV7-9 and J is TRBJ2-1; 7 nucleotides match TRBD2. The CDR3 sequence is 13 residues long. Germline CDR1 and CDR2: SEHNR and FQNEAQ (reference sequence). J was trimmed by 10 bases and V by 2 bases; bases with no gene match: 5. CDR3 in amino acids: CASSLTSDGEQFF. In DNA form, the CDR3 reads TGTGCCAGCAGCTTAACTAGCGATGGGGAGCAGTTCTTC. The whole variable domain, remainder taken from reference TRBV7-9 and TRBJ2-1, is DTGVSQNPRHKITKRGQNVTFRCDPISEHNRLYWYRQTLGQGPEFLTYFQNEAQLEKSRLLSDRFSAERPKGSFSTLEIQRTEQGDSAMYLCASSLTSDGEQFFGPGTRLTVL.

There are a few counts of this clonotype. The chain joins TRBV29-1 to TRBJ2-1, with 10 nucleotides matching TRBD2. V lost 6 bases and J lost 15; bases outside the gene matches: 14. This CDR3 is built from 13 residues. Germline CDR1 SQVTM, CDR2 ANQGSEA. CDR3 residues: CSVTGLAEGGRFF. CDR3 sequence (DNA): TGCAGCGTAACCGGACTAGCGGAGGGAGGGAGGTTCTTC.

The V gene is TRBV7-6, the J gene TRBJ2-3; D is uncertain. This CDR3 has 15 residues. Trimming removed 5 bases from V and 7 bases from J, with 19 bases in between. The germline V gene encodes CDR1 SGHVS and CDR2 FNYEAQ. The CDR3 DNA reads TGTGCCAGCAGCCTCAGCCTAGGAGTCTCAAATACGCAGTATTTT. Translating gives CASSLSLGVSNTQYF.

Details on this clonotype: A much larger clone sits a single nucleotide away, making a read error possible. This chain joins TRBV7-3 and TRBJ1-5; TRBD1 agrees at 9 bases. The CDR3 spans 14 residues. The germline V gene encodes CDR1 SGHTA and CDR2 FQGTGA. As DNA, the CDR3 is TGTGCCGGCAGCCCCACAGGGGGCCTACAGCCCCAGCATTTT. It translates to CAGSPTGGLQPQHF.

The rearrangement joins TRBV7-3 to TRBJ1-1; no clear D gene. The CDR3 totals 17 residues. V lost 2 bases to trimming and J lost 4 bases, with 20 bases between them. The germline CDR1 and CDR2 sequences are SGHTA and FQGTGA. The CDR3 protein is CASSLVICYRVITEAFF. The CDR3 DNA reads as TGTGCCAGCAGCTTAGTTATCTGTTATAGGGTGATCACTGAAGCTTTCTTT.

This clonotype was picked up a small number of times. This rearrangement joins TRBV29-1 to TRBJ2-3, with TRBD2 identical over 8 bases. CDR3 length equals 16 residues. The ends lost 5 bases at V and 5 bases at J; junction bases unmatched: 15. Germline values: CDR1 SQVTM, CDR2 ANQGSEA. CDR3 sequence (DNA): TGCAGCGTTTATCCCTCCCCGGGGGGGGCCGGAGATACGCAGTATTTT. Its translation is CSVYPSPGGAGDTQYF.

There are many counts of this clonotype. This chain's CDR3 is CASSLTAVDTQYF. CDR3 DNA sequence: TGTGCCAGCAGCTTAACAGCAGTAGATACGCAGTATTTT. The V and J genes are TRBV13 and TRBJ2-3; D is unclear. V dropped 2 bases and J dropped 5 bases, with 8 bases sitting between them. The CDR3 runs to 13 residues. CDR1 and CDR2 from the germline V gene are PRHDT and FYEKMQ (reference sequence). The full variable domain, completed using reference TRBV13 and TRBJ2-3, is AAGVIQSPRHLIKEKRETATLKCYPIPRHDTVYWYQQGPGQDPQFLISFYEKMQSDKGSIPDRFSAQQFSDYHSELNMSSLELGDSALYFCASSLTAVDTQYFGPGTRLTVL.

This chain uses TRBV4-1 with TRBJ1-1, with unresolved D. This CDR3 has 15 residues. Trimming took 0 bases from V and 1 from J, leaving 9 bases between them. Germline V gene lookup returns CDR1 MGHRA and CDR2 YSYEKL. The CDR3 bases are TGCGCCAGCAGCCAAGAAAGACCACGGAACACTGAAGCTTTCTTT. It yields the protein CASSQERPRNTEAFF.

This clonotype showed up many times. The chain uses TRBV3-1 and TRBJ1-2; the D is unclear. The CDR3 spans 15 residues. Per the germline V gene, CDR1 is LGHDT and CDR2 is YNNKEL (reference sequence). Trimming removed 0 bases at V and 0 bases at J, with 8 bases between. CDR3: CASSQDARANYGYTF. The CDR3 DNA follows: TGTGCCAGCAGCCAAGATGCCAGAGCTAACTATGGCTACACCTTC.

This clonotype was seen ten or more times. The gene calls are TRBV20-1 and TRBJ1-5, with D tentatively TRBD1 (5 bases). Germline CDR1 is DFQATT and CDR2 is SNEGSKA (reference sequence). This CDR3 has 16 amino acids. The V gene lost 0 bases and the J gene lost 3 bases, with 15 bases spanning the gap. The CDR3 nucleotides are TGCAGTGCTAGAGATCGGCAGGGCAGCTACAATCAGCCCCAGCATTTT. Protein product: CSARDRQGSYNQPQHF.

The sample holds many counts of this clonotype. The chain links TRBV12-3 or TRBV12-4 to TRBJ2-3; the match to TRBD2 covers 8 bases. CDR3 length: 16 amino acids. Unmatched junction bases numbered 10, after V lost 4 bases and J lost 4 bases. The CDR3 loop reads CASSSQTSERPDTQYF. The CDR3 DNA reads as TGTGCCAGCAGTTCTCAGACTAGCGAGCGTCCAGATACGCAGTATTTT.

The gene calls are TRBV20-1 and TRBJ2-7; 7 bases align to TRBD1. V shed 3 bases and J 2 bases; nucleotides not matched to a gene: 7. This CDR3 is built from 14 residues. Germline values: CDR1 DFQATT, CDR2 SNEGSKA (reference sequence). CDR3 sequence (DNA): TGCAGTGCTAGCTGGGACAGCCGGACCTACGAGCAGTACTTC. Protein: CSASWDSRTYEQYF.

The genes are TRBV5-6 and TRBJ1-4; 9 bases match TRBD1. CDR1 and CDR2 from the germline V gene are SGHDT and YYEEEE. The CDR3 runs to 17 residues. Germline trimming cut 3 bases from V and 0 bases from J; bases unmatched to any gene: 6. CDR3 in DNA: TGTGCCAGCAGCTCGGGACAGGGAATAGCAACTAATGAAAAACTGTTTTTT. Its translation: CASSSGQGIATNEKLFF.

V usage is TRBV7-3 and J usage is TRBJ1-6, with a possible D match to TRBD1 (6 bases). CDR1 is SGHTA, CDR2 FQGTGA, per germline. Trimming left V 0 bases short and J 10 bases short, with 16 bases between. This CDR3 region has 16 residues. DNA of the CDR3: TGTGCCAGCAGCTTAACCAGGGGAGGGGAAGGGTCACCCCTCCACTTT. It translates to CASSLTRGGEGSPLHF.

This clonotype was seen ten or more times. The J gene is TRBJ1-1, the V gene TRBV11-3; maybe TRBD1 (5 bases). Trimming pared 2 bases from V and 4 bases from J, leaving 11 bases between. Germline CDR1 is SGHNT and CDR2 is YENEEA. The CDR3 is 14 amino acids. Here the CDR3 DNA reads TGTGCCAGCAGCTTACGGGGGGTTGGCACTGAAGCTTTCTTT. Protein sequence: CASSLRGVGTEAFF.

The table lists this clonotype with many counts. V gene TRBV27 combines with J gene TRBJ2-7; no firm D call. V gave up 5 bases and J gave up 5 bases, with 16 bases separating them. CDR1 and CDR2 (germline): MNHEY, SMNVEV (reference sequence). CDR3 size: 14 residues. The CDR3 DNA reads TGTGCCAGCAGTCCCCTCGCGGCCATTGACGAGCAGTACGTC. This gives the protein CASSPLAAIDEQYV.

This clonotype appeared many times. The V gene is TRBV19, the J gene TRBJ2-1, with D perhaps TRBD2 (5 bases). CDR3 length: 14 amino acids. Trimming left V 4 bases short and J 6 bases short, with 13 bases between. The germline gives CDR1 LNHDA, CDR2 SQIVND (reference sequence). CDR3 in amino acids: CASSTLTSGNEQFF. The CDR3 bases are TGTGCCAGTAGTACGCTAACTAGTGGCAATGAGCAGTTCTTC.

This clonotype was recorded many times. The CDR3 DNA reads TGCAGTGCTAGGGAAACTAGCGATACGCAGTATTTT. The encoded protein is CSARETSDTQYF. The rearrangement uses TRBV20-1 and TRBJ2-3; perhaps TRBD2 as D (6 bases). CDR3 length: 12 residues. V gave up 3 bases and J gave up 6 bases, with 10 bases separating them. Germline V lookup: CDR1 DFQATT, CDR2 SNEGSKA (reference sequence).

V is TRBV4-1 and J is TRBJ2-1, with a possible D match to TRBD2 (5 bases). There are 13 residues in the CDR3. Trimming took off 0 bases at V and 11 bases at J, with 11 bases between the two ends. Germline assignment: CDR1 MGHRA and CDR2 YSYEKL. The CDR3 protein is CASSQESAGKQFF. The CDR3 bases are TGCGCCAGCAGCCAAGAGTCGGCGGGTAAGCAGTTCTTC.

In its sample, this clonotype was seen many times. V and J are TRBV7-2 and TRBJ2-1; tentatively, D is TRBD1 or TRBD2 (5 bases each). Per germline, CDR1 SGHTA and CDR2 FQGNSA. The CDR3 is 13 amino acids. The V gene lost 4 bases and the J gene lost 6 bases, with 10 bases spanning the gap. CDR3: CASSWGSANEQFF. In nucleotides, the CDR3 is TGTGCCAGCAGCTGGGGGTCGGCCAATGAGCAGTTCTTC.